One and the same sample provided the 25 T cell receptor beta chains below, sequenced in a study of T cell repertoires in cytomegalovirus infection. TCRdb ran MiXCR on the reads and lists one entry per CDR3 protein. The sample consists of approximately 170,000 distinct CDR3 sequences, approximately 17% of them appearing once. The sequencing sample was made of CD8+ T cells from PBMCs. The receptors come from a human donor in good health (CMV status not recorded). Some clones in this sample may be carry-over from other donors' samples.

This clonotype was observed a few times. The chain uses TRBV5-1 and TRBJ2-2; 10 bases fit TRBD1. The germline V gene has CDR1 SGHRS and CDR2 YFSETQ. V dropped 4 bases and J dropped 4; count of bases not matched to a gene: 7. CDR3 size: 16 residues. CDR3 residues: CASSARQGAITGELFF. For the CDR3, the DNA is TGCGCCAGCAGCGCTAGACAGGGGGCGATCACCGGGGAGCTGTTTTTT.

The V and J genes are TRBV7-6 and TRBJ1-3; possibly TRBD1 for D (5 bases). V was cut by 1 base and J by 0 bases, with 13 bases left in between. Germline CDR1 and CDR2: SGHVS and FNYEAQ. This CDR3 has 17 residues. CDR3: CASSLDPGHHSGNTIYF. The DNA of the CDR3 is TGTGCCAGCAGCTTAGATCCCGGACATCACTCTGGAAACACCATATATTTT.

The sample holds a few counts of this clonotype. The CDR3 region has the DNA TGTGCCAGCAGTTTGGGCGTCTGGGGCGAGCAGTACTTC. Translated, it gives CASSLGVWGEQYF. V usage is TRBV12-3 or TRBV12-4 and J usage is TRBJ2-7; D unclear. The CDR3 extends over 13 amino acids. Deletions cut 3 bases from V and 6 bases from J, with 12 bases between.

The gene calls are TRBV27 and TRBJ2-3; D is perhaps TRBD1 (6 bases). Germline V gene sequence: CDR1 MNHEY, CDR2 SMNVEV (reference sequence). The ends were cut back, 6 bases at V and 4 bases at J, with 11 bases in the middle. The CDR3 contains 13 residues. CDR3 protein: CASRFGGSDTQYF. The CDR3, as DNA: TGTGCCAGCAGATTTGGGGGCTCAGATACGCAGTATTTT.

This clonotype was counted only a few times. The chain recombines TRBV12-3 or TRBV12-4 with TRBJ2-1; 8 nucleotides match TRBD2. This CDR3 is 15 amino acids long. The ends lost 5 bases at V and 5 bases at J; junction bases unmatched: 8. The CDR3 nucleotides read TGTGCCAGCAGTGCGTACGGGGGGGCTCACAATGAGCAGTTCTTC. Protein sequence: CASSAYGGAHNEQFF.

This clonotype was seen only a few times. V usage is TRBV28 and J usage is TRBJ1-1; D is unclear. V was cut by 3 bases and J by 1 base, with 6 bases left in between. The CDR3 runs to 13 residues. Looked up from germline, CDR1 is MDHEN and CDR2 is SYDVKM. The DNA for the CDR3 is TGTGCCAGCAGTTTCAAGGAGAACACTGAAGCTTTCTTT. It is translated as CASSFKENTEAFF.

This clonotype was found a few times. The chain employs TRBV20-1 and TRBJ2-1; 8 bases match TRBD1. Germline V gives CDR1 DFQATT, CDR2 SNEGSKA (reference sequence). The CDR3 runs 15 residues. Losses at the gene ends were 0 bases for V and 3 bases for J; bases not matched to a gene: 4. This chain's CDR3 is CSARDLTGVYNEQFF. The CDR3 region has the DNA TGCAGTGCTAGAGATTTGACAGGGGTCTACAATGAGCAGTTCTTC.

This clonotype has only a few counts. The chain has TRBV7-9 and TRBJ2-1; 7 nucleotides line up with TRBD1. This CDR3 comprises 15 residues. The V gene end was trimmed by 5 bases and the J gene end by 2 bases; junction bases not matched to a gene: 6. In germline, CDR1 is SEHNR, CDR2 FQNEAQ (reference sequence). The CDR3 here is CASSLPTGPYNEQFF. DNA for the CDR3: TGTGCCAGCAGCCTCCCGACAGGGCCCTACAATGAGCAGTTCTTC.

The chain is built from TRBV28 and TRBJ2-3; 8 bases align to TRBD2. Trimming cost V 3 bases and J 4 bases; bases outside gene matches: 12. CDR1 is MDHEN and CDR2 is SYDVKM in the germline V gene. The CDR3 contains 17 residues. The CDR3 spells CASSLLVNGGASDTQYF. Written as DNA, the CDR3 is TGTGCCAGCAGTTTGTTGGTGAACGGGGGGGCTTCAGATACGCAGTATTTT. The full variable domain, with the rest looked up from reference TRBV28 and TRBJ2-3, is DVKVTQSSRYLVKRTGEKVFLECVQDMDHENMFWYRQDPGLGLRLIYFSYDVKMKEKGDIPEGYSVSREKKERFSLILESASTNQTSMYLCASSLLVNGGASDTQYFGPGTRLTVL.

This clonotype was found a few times. V gene TRBV20-1 combines with J gene TRBJ1-6, with 7 bases lining up with TRBD1. Trimming took 5 bases from V and 0 from J; bases not matched to a gene: 4. The CDR3 has 15 amino acids. From germline, CDR1 is DFQATT and CDR2 SNEGSKA (reference sequence). The CDR3, as DNA: TGCAGTGCTCTGGACAGGAGCTCCTATAATTCACCCCTCCACTTT. Translation gives CSALDRSSYNSPLHF.

This clonotype was seen more than once but under ten times. Written as DNA, the CDR3 is TGTGCCAGCTTTGTAGGACTAGCGGGGGGGCTTTACAATGAGCAGTTCTTC. It encodes CASFVGLAGGLYNEQFF. This rearrangement joins TRBV6-2 or TRBV6-3 to TRBJ2-1; the match to TRBD2 covers 15 bases. Germline V gene data show CDR1 as MNHEY and CDR2 as SVGEGT. The CDR3 is made up of 17 amino acids. V shed 8 bases, J shed 4 bases, and the junction held 9 bases outside the gene matches.

A few counts support this clonotype. This rearrangement joins TRBV11-2 to TRBJ2-1, with TRBD1 identical over 10 bases. With 6 bases clipped from V and 5 bases from J, the junction kept 10 bases outside the gene matches. This CDR3 contains 16 residues. Germline V CDR1 and CDR2: SGHAT, FQNNGV. The CDR3 spells CASRRPGTGVNNEQFF. As DNA, the CDR3 is TGTGCCAGCAGGAGACCCGGGACAGGGGTTAACAATGAGCAGTTCTTC.

The rearrangement links TRBV7-2 to TRBJ2-1; 7 nucleotides align to TRBD2. The CDR3 has 15 residues. CDR1 and CDR2 (germline): SGHTA, FQGNSA. Trimming cost V 5 bases and J 0 bases; bases outside gene matches: 4. CDR3 DNA sequence: TGTGCCAGCAGCCCTAGCGGCCCCTCCTACAATGAGCAGTTCTTC. As protein: CASSPSGPSYNEQFF.

The rearrangement joins TRBV7-2 to TRBJ2-3; TRBD2 matches at 8 bases. Germline values: CDR1 SGHTA, CDR2 FQGNSA. Unmatched junction bases numbered 18, after V lost 5 bases and J lost 5 bases. The CDR3 length is 18 residues. The CDR3 coding sequence is TGTGCCAGCAGCCCCCCCCCGGATAGCGGGGACGCAAGAGATACGCAGTATTTT. Amino acids: CASSPPPDSGDARDTQYF.

V gene TRBV7-8 combines with J gene TRBJ2-1; 9 bases fit TRBD1. The CDR3 loop spans 21 amino acids. Germline V gene sequence: CDR1 SGHVS, CDR2 FQNEAQ. Losses at the gene ends were 5 bases for V and 5 bases for J; bases not matched to a gene: 25. CDR3 in DNA: TGTGCCAGCAGCCGTGGACAGGGGCAACCATTGGGATTTGAATCGGACAATGAGCAGTTCTTC. This encodes CASSRGQGQPLGFESDNEQFF.

This chain uses TRBV28 with TRBJ2-7; 8 bases agree with TRBD2. The CDR3 contains 14 residues. Germline V gene sequence: CDR1 MDHEN, CDR2 SYDVKM. V lost 3 bases to trimming and J lost 7 bases; unmatched junction nucleotides: 8. The CDR3 DNA follows: TGTGCCAGCAGTTTTTTAGCGGGGTCACGGGAGCAGTACTTC. Its protein is CASSFLAGSREQYF.

This clonotype was counted a few times. The chain uses TRBV28 and TRBJ2-6; weak D call: TRBD2 (5 bases). Germline CDR1 reads MDHEN; CDR2 reads SYDVKM. The length of the CDR3 is 18 residues. Deletions cut 8 bases from V and 0 bases from J, with 20 bases between. The CDR3 region is CASGDSGGSYSGANVLTF. The CDR3 nucleotides are TGTGCCAGCGGAGATTCAGGCGGGTCTTACTCTGGGGCCAACGTCCTGACTTTC.

The sample holds a few counts of this clonotype. V gene TRBV6-2 or TRBV6-3 combines with J gene TRBJ2-1, with 13 bases lining up with TRBD2. This CDR3 region has 16 residues. Germline CDR1 reads MNHEY; CDR2 reads SVGEGT. J lost 0 bases, V lost 6 bases, and 2 bases had no gene match. Written as DNA, the CDR3 is TGTGCCAGCAGAAGGACTAGCGGGGGCTCCTACAATGAGCAGTTCTTC. Protein sequence: CASRRTSGGSYNEQFF.

The chain recombines TRBV6-2 or TRBV6-3 with TRBJ2-1, with 10 positions matching TRBD1. The V and J ends lost 6 bases and 3 bases, in that order; junction bases with no gene match: 5. Germline V gene sequence: CDR1 MNHEY, CDR2 SVGEGT. The CDR3 extends over 15 amino acids. CDR3 nucleotides: TGTGCCAGCAGATCCGGGACAGGGGACTACAATGAGCAGTTCTTC. It specifies CASRSGTGDYNEQFF.

This clonotype was counted many times. This CDR3 is CASSAGGGIDTEAFF. CDR3 in DNA: TGTGCCAGCAGCGCGGGAGGAGGGATAGACACTGAAGCTTTCTTT. The chain is built from TRBV7-8 and TRBJ1-1, with D unresolved. Trimming removed 5 bases at V and 3 bases at J, with 16 bases between. Looked up from germline, CDR1 is SGHVS and CDR2 is FQNEAQ. The CDR3 consists of 15 residues.

This clonotype has just a few counts. This chain joins TRBV7-9 and TRBJ2-1; TRBD1 aligns across 8 bases. V lost 4 bases and J lost 8; bases outside the gene matches: 10. Per the germline V gene, CDR1 is SEHNR and CDR2 is FQNEAQ (reference sequence). The CDR3 consists of 15 residues. The CDR3 DNA reads as TGTGCCAGCAGCTACCGGACAGGGAGTTCCGATGAGCAGTTCTTC. Protein: CASSYRTGSSDEQFF.

The chain employs TRBV28 and TRBJ1-1; D perhaps matches TRBD1 (5 bases). V was pared by 2 bases and J by 1 base, with 8 bases between. In germline, CDR1 is MDHEN, CDR2 SYDVKM. This CDR3 is built from 14 residues. The CDR3 reads CASSLAGRNTEAFF. CDR3 DNA sequence: TGTGCCAGCAGTTTAGCAGGGCGGAACACTGAAGCTTTCTTT.

This chain joins TRBV12-3 or TRBV12-4 and TRBJ1-5; a possible D gene is TRBD1 (5 bases). The CDR3 has 17 amino acids. V was cut by 5 bases and J by 0 bases, with 17 bases left in between. The CDR3 loop reads CASSDRDVDHSNQPQHF. The CDR3 region has the DNA TGTGCCAGCAGTGACCGGGACGTAGATCATAGCAATCAGCCCCAGCATTTT.

The chain employs TRBV12-3 or TRBV12-4 and TRBJ2-7; 10 bases match TRBD2. Trimming removed 8 bases from V and 6 bases from J; junction bases left unmatched: 1. This CDR3 spans 11 amino acids. The CDR3 region has the DNA TGTGCCAGCGAGCGGGAGGGCGAGCAGTACTTC. This translates into CASEREGEQYF.

The chain links TRBV28 to TRBJ1-2; a possible D gene is TRBD1 (5 bases). Trimming removed 3 bases from V and 1 base from J, with 15 bases in between. The CDR3 length is 16 residues. Germline CDR1 reads MDHEN; CDR2 reads SYDVKM. CDR3 sequence: CASSLVRTSFNYGYTF. CDR3 bases: TGTGCCAGCAGTTTGGTCAGGACATCATTTAACTATGGCTACACCTTC.